This T cell receptor beta chain is drawn from a study of T cells expressing NK-cell markers. This CDR3 has 14 amino acids. Germline CDR1 is MNHEY and CDR2 is SVGAGI. What made the TCR beta cDNA was 5'RACE template switching with UMIs. Reanalyzing the 5' RACE reads, TCRdb keeps one entry per CDR3 protein, without DNA. The sample's table shows 500,000 to 700,000 distinct CDR3 sequences. The clonotype originates from a man aged 18-30 years in good health. Sequenced: blood T cells: a sorted CD56 or NKG2C T cell subset, CD4+ or CD8+ T cells, or bulk PBMC T cells (not recorded which). V and J are TRBV6-5 and TRBJ2-1; the TCRdb call, TRBD2, lacks DNA for checking. CDR3 residues: CASSSQAGINEQFF.